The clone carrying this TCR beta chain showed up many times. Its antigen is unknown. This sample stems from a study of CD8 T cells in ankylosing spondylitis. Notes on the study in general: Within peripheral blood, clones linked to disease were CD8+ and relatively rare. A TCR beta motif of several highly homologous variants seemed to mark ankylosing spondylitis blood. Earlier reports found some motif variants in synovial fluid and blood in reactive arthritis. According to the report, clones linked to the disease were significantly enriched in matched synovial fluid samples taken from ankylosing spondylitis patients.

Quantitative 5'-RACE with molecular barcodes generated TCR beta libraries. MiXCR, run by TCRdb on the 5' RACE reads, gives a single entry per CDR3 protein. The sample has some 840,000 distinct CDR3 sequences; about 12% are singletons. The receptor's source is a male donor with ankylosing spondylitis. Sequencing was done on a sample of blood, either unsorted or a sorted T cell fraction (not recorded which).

CDR3 sequence: CASTPRGADTQYF. The CDR3, as DNA: TGCGCCAGCACCCCCAGAGGTGCGGATACGCAGTATTTT. The rearrangement joins TRBV5-1 to TRBJ2-3; D gene uncertain. The germline V gene has CDR1 SGHRS and CDR2 YFSETQ. The CDR3 sequence is 13 residues long. Trimming removed 6 bases from V and 6 bases from J, with 14 bases in between.